Listed here are 29 T cell receptor beta chains from one sample, sequenced in a study of regulatory T cells in long-lasting Graves disease. Time point denoted: persistent/refractory GD, antithyroid drugs over 5 years with positive TRAb. The TCR library was prepared using RNA isolated from PBMCs. Investigators prepared the TCR beta libraries by applying iRepertoire HTBI primers and Arm-PCR of CDR3 regions. Each CDR3 protein is one row after TCRdb ran MiXCR on the multiplex PCR reads. The table records about 460,000 distinct CDR3 sequences, approximately 23% of them present only once. The material sequenced was peripheral blood mononuclear cells (PBMCs), taken when the disease was refractory, from a patient treated with antithyroid drugs. These receptor sequences come from a female donor with Graves disease.

The sample holds many counts of this clonotype. V and J are TRBV27 and TRBJ2-7, with D possibly matching TRBD1 (5 bases). This CDR3 has 13 residues. Germline CDR1 MNHEY, CDR2 SMNVEV (reference sequence). V shed 3 bases and J shed 3 bases, with 9 bases lying between them. The CDR3: CASSFRGRYEQYF. CDR3 coding DNA: TGTGCCAGCAGTTTTAGGGGTCGCTACGAGCAGTACTTC.

This clonotype came up many times. The V call is TRBV2, the J call TRBJ2-5, with D maybe TRBD2 (6 bases). Looked up from germline, CDR1 is SNHLY and CDR2 is FYNNEI. Trimming removed 4 bases at V and 2 bases at J, with 14 bases between. The CDR3 runs to 15 residues. The chain's CDR3 is CASSGRDGPQETQYF. The CDR3 DNA reads TGTGCCAGCAGTGGGAGGGACGGACCTCAAGAGACCCAGTACTTC.

In this sample, this clonotype turned up many times. The chain links TRBV27 to TRBJ1-1, with D hard to call. The CDR3 length is 14 residues. V was shortened by 8 bases and J by 3 bases, with 16 bases between the two germline ends. Germline V gene sequence: CDR1 MNHEY, CDR2 SMNVEV (reference sequence). CDR3 nucleotide sequence: TGTGCCAGCGGATTAGTGTATGGGCACACTGAAGCTTTCTTT. Its protein is CASGLVYGHTEAFF.

The CDR3 DNA reads TGTGCCAGCAGCGGAGGGGTCTGGGGAACCCAGCATTTT. This encodes CASSGGVWGTQHF. J is TRBJ1-5 and V is TRBV6-1; D is possibly TRBD1 (5 bases). The V gene lost 6 bases and the J gene lost 11 bases, with 17 bases spanning the gap. The CDR3 is 13 amino acids. The germline gives CDR1 MNHNS, CDR2 SASEGT.

This clonotype was detected only a few times. CDR3 loop: CASSSGVETQYF. In DNA, the CDR3 is TGTGCCAGTAGTAGTGGGGTAGAGACCCAGTACTTC. This chain links TRBV19 with TRBJ2-5, with D uncertain. CDR3 length: 12 amino acids. Germline assignment: CDR1 LNHDA and CDR2 SQIVND (reference sequence). The ends were cut back, 4 bases at V and 4 bases at J, with 7 bases in the middle.

This clonotype was counted ten times or more. The V call is TRBV3-1, the J call TRBJ2-7, with D possibly matching TRBD1 (6 bases). With 4 bases removed from V and 7 bases from J, the gap between germline ends came to 8 bases. The CDR3 runs to 11 residues. The germline gives CDR1 LGHDT, CDR2 YNNKEL (reference sequence). The CDR3 DNA reads TGTGCCAGCAGCCGGGGACATGAGCAGTACTTC. Translation: CASSRGHEQYF.

The sample holds one count of this clonotype. Just one base apart from a much larger clone, this may be a read error. The chain has TRBV5-6 and TRBJ1-4; perhaps TRBD1 as D (5 bases). Germline lookup yields CDR1 SGHDT and CDR2 YYEEEE. The CDR3 length is 18 residues. The CDR3 bases are TGTGTCAGCAGCTATTGCGTCGCGCAGGGTGAAGGGTGTGGGGAACTGTTTTTT. It translates to CVSSYCVAQGEGCGELFF.

The chain has TRBV5-1 and TRBJ1-2, with 7 bases that match TRBD1. Per germline, CDR1 SGHRS and CDR2 YFSETQ. The length of the CDR3 is 13 residues. V was pared by 0 bases and J by 7 bases, with 3 bases of the junction left unmatched. Written as DNA, the CDR3 is TGCGCCAGCAGCTTGGTAGGGACAGCTGGCTACACCTTC. It codes for CASSLVGTAGYTF. Full variable domain (remainder filled in from reference TRBV5-1 and TRBJ1-2): KAGVTQTPRYLIKTRGQQVTLSCSPISGHRSVSWYQQTPGQGLQFLFEYFSETQRNKGNFPGRFSGRQFSNSRSEMNVSTLELGDSALYLCASSLVGTAGYTFGSGTRLTVV.

There are many counts of this clonotype. The rearrangement uses TRBV20-1 and TRBJ2-5, with D possibly matching TRBD1 (5 bases). CDR1 is DFQATT, CDR2 SNEGSKA, per germline (reference sequence). The CDR3 is made up of 11 amino acids. The CDR3 protein is CGAHLQETQYF. The CDR3 DNA reads as TGCGGGGCTCATCTCCAAGAGACCCAGTACTTC.

This clonotype was seen a handful of times. CDR3 DNA: TGTGCCAGCAGTTTTCTAGCGGGCAATGAGCAGTTCTTC. It yields the protein CASSFLAGNEQFF. The chain links TRBV12-3 or TRBV12-4 to TRBJ2-1; TRBD2 matches 8 bases. The V segment lost 3 bases and the J segment 6 bases; nucleotides outside the gene matches: 1. The CDR3 is made up of 13 amino acids.

This clonotype was seen ten or more times. The chain links TRBV6-4 to TRBJ2-6; perhaps TRBD1 as D (5 bases). In germline, CDR1 is MRHNA, CDR2 SNTAGT. This CDR3 has 17 residues. Trimming took off 4 bases at V and 2 bases at J, with 15 bases between the two ends. The CDR3 DNA reads TGTGCCAGCAGTGGTCGACAGTCCCCGGCTGGGGCCAACGTCCTGACTTTC. It yields the protein CASSGRQSPAGANVLTF.

This clonotype came up many times. The rearrangement uses TRBV28 and TRBJ1-2; D remains ambiguous. The V end lost 4 bases, the J end lost 6 bases, and 6 bases lay between the germline ends. The CDR3 is 11 residues long. The V gene's germline CDR1 is MDHEN and CDR2 SYDVKM. This CDR3 reads CASSYSDGYTF. DNA for the CDR3: TGTGCCAGCAGTTACAGCGATGGCTACACCTTC.

This clonotype was recorded at least ten times. The V call is TRBV6-5, the J call TRBJ2-2; D gene uncertain. The V gene lost 2 bases and the J gene lost 7 bases, with 5 bases spanning the gap. The CDR3 covers 12 residues. Germline CDR1 reads MNHEY; CDR2 reads SVGAGI. The CDR3 here is CASSYRSGELFF. The CDR3 DNA reads as TGTGCCAGCAGTTACAGGAGCGGGGAGCTGTTTTTT.

The sample holds many counts of this clonotype. V usage is TRBV20-1 and J usage is TRBJ1-4; 7 positions match TRBD1. CDR3 length: 13 amino acids. The germline V gene encodes CDR1 DFQATT and CDR2 SNEGSKA (reference sequence). V was pared by 8 bases and J by 7 bases, with 10 bases of the junction left unmatched. The CDR3 nucleotides read TGCAGTTCATCGTCCCAGGGGGGTGAAAAACTGTTTTTT. This codes for CSSSSQGGEKLFF.

This clonotype was seen only a few times. V gene TRBV5-1 combines with J gene TRBJ1-3, with 7 bases aligning to TRBD1. The ends lost 2 bases at V and 0 bases at J; junction bases unmatched: 8. The CDR3 extends over 17 amino acids. From germline, CDR1 is SGHRS and CDR2 YFSETQ. The CDR3 coding sequence is TGCGCCAGCAGCTTACAAGGACAGGCTAGCTCTGGAAACACCATATATTTT. As protein: CASSLQGQASSGNTIYF.

In its sample, this clonotype was seen many times. Here the CDR3 reads CASSVRTSGIETQYF. The CDR3 region has the DNA TGTGCCAGCAGCGTCCGGACTAGCGGTATAGAGACCCAGTACTTC. This sequence joins TRBV5-6 and TRBJ2-5; 10 bases map to TRBD2. There are 15 residues in the CDR3. J was trimmed by 4 bases and V by 4 bases; bases with no gene match: 7. The V gene's germline CDR1 is SGHDT and CDR2 YYEEEE.

This clonotype has at least ten counts. J is TRBJ1-2 and V is TRBV28; 8 nucleotides match TRBD1. After removal of 6 bases from V and 8 bases from J, the junction contained 11 bases not matched to a gene. CDR3 length: 14 residues. CDR1 and CDR2 (germline): MDHEN, SYDVKM. The CDR3 protein is CASSPSQGAWGYTF. In DNA, the CDR3 is TGTGCCAGCAGCCCTTCGCAGGGGGCTTGGGGCTACACCTTC.

The V gene is TRBV4-1, the J gene TRBJ2-2; 14 bases align to TRBD2. The CDR3 has 15 amino acids. Trimming cost V 3 bases and J 7 bases; bases outside gene matches: 1. In germline, CDR1 is MGHRA, CDR2 YSYEKL. The CDR3 protein is CASSQGLAGVGELFF. The CDR3 DNA reads as TGCGCCAGCAGCCAGGGACTAGCGGGAGTCGGGGAGCTGTTTTTT.

This clonotype showed up just a few times. V is TRBV28 and J is TRBJ1-5, with TRBD1 matching over 7 bases. The CDR3 consists of 14 residues. Germline CDR1 is MDHEN and CDR2 is SYDVKM. V shed 7 bases and J 5 bases; nucleotides not matched to a gene: 8. CDR3 sequence: CASKDRVIHQPQHF. Here the CDR3 DNA reads TGTGCCAGCAAAGACAGGGTGATCCATCAGCCCCAGCATTTT.

The chain carries TRBV30 and TRBJ1-4; no reliable D call. V was pared by 5 bases and J by 3 bases, with 10 bases between. Germline V gene lookup returns CDR1 GTSNPN and CDR2 SVGIG (reference sequence). This CDR3 comprises 13 residues. CDR3 sequence (DNA): TGTGCCTGGGGGCGCACGGCTAATGAAAAACTGTTTTTT. It codes for CAWGRTANEKLFF.

The chain recombines TRBV12-3 or TRBV12-4 with TRBJ1-1; D gene uncertain. The CDR3 has 14 amino acids. The ends were cut back, 4 bases at V and 1 base at J, with 10 bases in the middle. The CDR3 loop is CASSSISTNTEAFF. The CDR3 nucleotides are TGTGCCAGCAGTTCCATTTCAACGAACACTGAAGCTTTCTTT.

The V gene is TRBV9, the J gene TRBJ1-1; D is uncertain. CDR3 length equals 17 residues. Germline assignment: CDR1 SGDLS and CDR2 YYNGEE. V was cut by 4 bases and J by 0 bases, with 19 bases left in between. CDR3 sequence reads: CASSPGGRTLVNTEAFF. CDR3 nucleotides: TGTGCCAGCAGCCCAGGCGGTAGGACCCTCGTGAACACTGAAGCTTTCTTT.

V and J are TRBV5-5 and TRBJ2-2, with a tentative D call TRBD2 (5 bases). CDR3 size: 16 residues. Germline V CDR1 and CDR2: SGHKS, YYEKEE (reference sequence). Trimming stripped 4 bases from V and 5 bases from J, with 18 bases between. Written as DNA, the CDR3 is TGTGCCAGCAGCCGGGATGTAGGGTTGGGAACCGGGGAGCTGTTTTTT. Protein product: CASSRDVGLGTGELFF.

This chain joins TRBV18 and TRBJ1-1; 7 positions match TRBD1. Germline V gene lookup returns CDR1 KGHSH and CDR2 LQKENI. Germline trimming cut 4 bases from V and 2 bases from J; bases unmatched to any gene: 7. This CDR3 has 15 amino acids. For the CDR3, the DNA is TGTGCCAGCTCACTCGTGACAGGGACAAACACTGAAGCTTTCTTT. Protein: CASSLVTGTNTEAFF.

There are a few counts of this clonotype. The chain employs TRBV10-3 and TRBJ1-6; D gene uncertain. Germline CDR1 ENHRY, CDR2 SYGVKD. V lost 0 bases, J lost 11 bases, and 17 bases lay in between. The CDR3 is made up of 16 amino acids. The CDR3 DNA reads as TGTGCCATCAGTGAGTCGACATGGGATTATGATCCACCCCTCCACTTT. Amino acid sequence: CAISESTWDYDPPLHF.

This clonotype was seen more than once but under ten times. V and J are TRBV7-9 and TRBJ2-7; D is ambiguous. Germline V gene lookup returns CDR1 SEHNR and CDR2 FQNEAQ (reference sequence). The CDR3 has 14 residues. Between the trimmed V and J ends, which lost 0 bases and 2 bases, there was a span of 8 bases. The CDR3 sequence is CASSLATLTYEQYF. The DNA of the CDR3 is TGTGCCAGCAGCTTAGCGACACTCACCTACGAGCAGTACTTC.

This clonotype was observed many times. The V and J genes are TRBV28 and TRBJ1-4, with D possibly being TRBD1 (5 bases). The germline V gene encodes CDR1 MDHEN and CDR2 SYDVKM. CDR3 size: 18 residues. With 2 bases removed from V and 7 bases from J, the gap between germline ends came to 23 bases. For the CDR3, the DNA is TGTGCCAGCAGTTTAAGTCCAGGGCTAGGGGCATTGGGTGAAAAACTGTTTTTT. This sequence encodes CASSLSPGLGALGEKLFF.

The chain is built from TRBV7-9 and TRBJ1-4, with 7 bases matching TRBD1. The ends lost 5 bases at V and 11 bases at J; junction bases unmatched: 17. CDR1 and CDR2 (germline): SEHNR, FQNEAQ (reference sequence). The CDR3 consists of 16 residues. The chain's CDR3 is CASSLGTADNERKLFF. Here the CDR3 DNA reads TGTGCCAGCAGCCTCGGGACAGCCGATAATGAAAGGAAACTGTTTTTT. Filled out from reference TRBV7-9 and TRBJ1-4, the complete variable domain reads DTGVSQNPRHKITKRGQNVTFRCDPISEHNRLYWYRQTLGQGPEFLTYFQNEAQLEKSRLLSDRFSAERPKGSFSTLEIQRTEQGDSAMYLCASSLGTADNERKLFFGSGTQLSVL.

This clonotype was observed once. This rearrangement joins TRBV9 to TRBJ2-3; D unclear. CDR3 length: 13 amino acids. CDR1 SGDLS and CDR2 YYNGEE come from the germline V gene. V lost 0 bases to trimming and J lost 5 bases, with 7 bases between them. In DNA form, the CDR3 reads TGTGCCAGCAGCGTAGTATTAGGAGATACGCAGTATTTT. This gives the protein CASSVVLGDTQYF.